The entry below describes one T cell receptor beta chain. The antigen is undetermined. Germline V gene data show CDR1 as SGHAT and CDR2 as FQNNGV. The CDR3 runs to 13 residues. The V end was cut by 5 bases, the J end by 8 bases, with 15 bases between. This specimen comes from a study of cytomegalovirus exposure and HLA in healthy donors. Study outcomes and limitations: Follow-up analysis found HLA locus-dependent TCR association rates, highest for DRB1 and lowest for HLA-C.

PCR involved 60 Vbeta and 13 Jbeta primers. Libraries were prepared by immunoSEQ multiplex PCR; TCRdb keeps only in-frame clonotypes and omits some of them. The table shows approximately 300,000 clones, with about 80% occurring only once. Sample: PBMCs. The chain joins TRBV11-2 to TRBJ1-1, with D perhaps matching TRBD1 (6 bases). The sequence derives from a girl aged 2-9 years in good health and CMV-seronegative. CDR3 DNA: TGTGCCAGCAGCCCTGGACAGCGGGGAGAAGCTTTCTTT. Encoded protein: CASSPGQRGEAFF.